The sequence of this T cell receptor (beta chain) was determined in a study of cytomegalovirus exposure and HLA in healthy donors. Across the study: Previous work identified roughly 120 million unique TCR beta sequences from around 200 million T cells.

V was shortened by 4 bases and J by 6 bases, with 18 bases between the two germline ends. The CDR3 totals 15 residues. Germline CDR1 reads SGHRS; CDR2 reads YFSETQ. Study observations and caveats: A previous analysis found most TCR beta V segments productive roughly 87% or roughly 30% of the time. Cytomegalovirus-associated TCR beta chains were listed, numbering 150 to 200. Confirmation was obtained in vitro that a few CMV-associated chains are specific for CMV antigens.

About this clone itself: The antigen remains unidentified.

The primer mix had 60 Vbeta and 13 Jbeta primers. The data were produced by immunoSEQ multiplex PCR, yet TCRdb's version contains in-frame clones alone and is incomplete. The sample has around 150,000 clones, roughly 77% seen once. This TCR was recovered from a middle-aged woman in good health and CMV-seropositive. The J gene is TRBJ2-3, the V gene TRBV5-1; tentative D call: TRBD2 (6 bases). Sequencing used PBMCs. CDR3 bases: TGCGCCAGCAGCCCGGGGTGGGACTTGGGGGATACGCAGTATTTT. Translating gives CASSPGWDLGDTQYF.